This TCR beta chain is from a study of blood T cell repertoires in COVID-19. V dropped 2 bases and J dropped 3 bases, with 16 bases sitting between them. The CDR3 runs 15 residues. The germline V gene encodes CDR1 GTSNPN and CDR2 SVGIG (reference sequence). Here immunoSEQ multiplex PCR was the method, and the copy in TCRdb shows in-frame clones only, minus some. Altogether 250,000 to 350,000 clones are present, approximately 86% being singletons, with the ten largest covering around 0.92%. Sequencing input: PBMCs or T cells enriched from blood (not recorded which). V is TRBV30 and J is TRBJ1-2; the D gene is possibly TRBD1 (5 bases). The sequence came from a woman younger than 45 who had recovered from COVID-19. This CDR3 is CAWSKGQRPDYGYTF. DNA for the CDR3: TGTGCCTGGAGTAAGGGGCAGCGTCCTGACTATGGCTACACCTTC.